Listed below are T cell receptor beta chains from one sample, sequenced in a study of T-cell reconstitution after alpha-beta-depleted transplantation in children. MiXCR, run by TCRdb on the PCR reads, gives a single entry per CDR3 protein. The table records about 830,000 distinct CDR3 sequences, approximately 15% of them present only once. The sample was PBMCs, mostly from graft donor cells, taken 360 days after TCRalphabeta/CD19-depleted stem cell transplant. All receptors derive from a male patient younger than 18 who had a stem cell transplant for acute lymphoblastic leukemia, so the T cells may come from the graft donor. CDR3s leave out the opening cysteine and the closing phenylalanine or tryptophan. A D gene is named only where the DNA matches it firmly.

v_call	d_call	j_call	cdr3_length	cdr3_aa
TRBV9	.	TRBJ2-3	13	ASSVRGVSTDTQY
TRBV6-4	.	TRBJ1-3	14	ASSDQEVMRGNTIY
TRBV24-1	.	TRBJ1-1	15	ATSDLILGALGTEAF
TRBV5-1	.	TRBJ2-6	11	ATTSDRANVLT
TRBV9	.	TRBJ1-1	16	ASSVDGRPWGSGAEAF
TRBV29-1	.	TRBJ2-7	11	SVRFGANYEQY
TRBV20-1	TRBD2	TRBJ2-3	11	SARGRESDTQY
TRBV12-3/TRBV12-4	.	TRBJ2-1	11	ASSFGLATEIN
TRBV5-1	.	TRBJ2-3	12	ASSLGLPTDTQY
TRBV11-2	.	TRBJ2-2	16	ASSPRVGEYSDTGELF
TRBV3-1	TRBD2	TRBJ2-3	17	ASSGTSDLKRTGTDTQY
TRBV7-7	.	TRBJ2-3	14	ASSLVVALSTDTQY
TRBV2	.	TRBJ2-1	12	ASSVMTTYNEQF
TRBV24-1	TRBD1	TRBJ2-7	16	ATSDPPGGQPISYEQY
TRBV29-1	.	TRBJ1-2	10	SVERQADGYT
TRBV7-9	TRBD2	TRBJ2-1	13	ASSPEGLAGDEQF
TRBV20-1	.	TRBJ1-1	11	SARRGRNTEAF
TRBV7-9	TRBD2	TRBJ2-1	12	ASSPEFSGRARF
TRBV12-3/TRBV12-4	TRBD2	TRBJ2-3	13	ASSLSSGHTDTQY
TRBV20-1	TRBD2	TRBJ2-2	15	SARDFGTSPNTGELF
TRBV2	.	TRBJ1-1	13	ASVKYGGLNTEAF
TRBV29-1	.	TRBJ1-2	10	SVADRRDGYT
TRBV20-1	.	TRBJ1-2	10	SADPGFYGYT
TRBV5-1	.	TRBJ1-1	12	ASSSLGENTEAF
TRBV20-1	TRBD2	TRBJ2-7	14	SASFGLAGLSYEQY
TRBV2	TRBD2	TRBJ2-1	13	ASTSSGRAYNEQF
TRBV20-1	TRBD2	TRBJ2-2	16	SARDRLAGPANTGELF
TRBV29-1	TRBD2	TRBJ2-1	12	SATRSGGTGEQF
TRBV19	.	TRBJ2-4	12	ASSISGGSNIQY
TRBV5-1	.	TRBJ2-2	13	ASSLALRGVGELF
TRBV18	.	TRBJ2-6	15	ASSPPRVSSGANVLT
TRBV11-2	.	TRBJ1-4	15	ASSPAPEFRTNEKLF
TRBV20-1	.	TRBJ2-1	11	SSDRYSYNEQF
TRBV30	TRBD1	TRBJ1-5	13	AWSRGTGRNQPQH
TRBV4-2	.	TRBJ2-2	13	ASSQADWNTGELF
TRBV20-1	.	TRBJ2-7	11	SASTGLQYEQY
TRBV12-3/TRBV12-4	.	TRBJ2-1	11	ASTLSPYNEQF
TRBV29-1	.	TRBJ1-5	11	SVETYSNQPQH
TRBV5-1	.	TRBJ2-6	14	ASSLGQVSGANVLT
TRBV7-9	.	TRBJ1-1	10	ASPVLNTEAF
TRBV5-1	TRBD1	TRBJ2-2	12	ASSLDRGRGELF